These 20 T cell receptor beta chains came from one sample sequenced in a study of control samples from healthy donors and cancer patients. Only in-frame clones appear in the TCRdb table, and some are missing; sequencing was by immunoSEQ multiplex PCR. The sample consists of some 130,000 clones, 93% of them appearing once. Material: PBMCs. These receptors came from a man aged 50-60 years with head and neck cancer.

This sequence joins TRBV7-9 and TRBJ1-5; TRBD1 agrees at 8 bases. Losses at the gene ends were 0 bases for V and 7 bases for J; bases not matched to a gene: 2. The CDR3 loop spans 14 amino acids. Germline CDR1 reads SEHNR; CDR2 reads FQNEAQ (reference sequence). DNA of the CDR3: TGTGCCAGCAGCTTAGCGGGGACAGGCCAGCCCCAGCATTTT. Its translation is CASSLAGTGQPQHF.

The chain links TRBV9 to TRBJ1-2; D not resolved. The CDR3 contains 12 residues. Germline CDR1 SGDLS, CDR2 YYNGEE. The V gene lost 0 bases and the J gene lost 8 bases, with 8 bases spanning the gap. CDR3 DNA sequence: TGTGCCAGCAGCGTAGACAGTCACGGCTACACCTTC. This codes for CASSVDSHGYTF.

This chain joins TRBV27 and TRBJ2-7; D remains ambiguous. The length of the CDR3 is 13 residues. Deletions cut 8 bases from V and 1 base from J, with 12 bases between. Germline V gene sequence: CDR1 MNHEY, CDR2 SMNVEV (reference sequence). The CDR3 loop reads CASGRADSYEQYF. In nucleotides, the CDR3 is TGTGCCAGCGGTCGGGCGGATTCCTACGAGCAGTACTTC.

This clone has just one count. The chain employs TRBV7-2 and TRBJ2-7, with 11 bases that match TRBD2. The CDR3 is made up of 15 amino acids. The V and J ends lost 4 bases and 3 bases, in that order; junction bases with no gene match: 5. CDR1 is SGHTA and CDR2 is FQGNSA in the germline V gene. The CDR3 DNA reads TGTGCCAGCAGCTCACCTAGCGGGGGGCACTACGAGCAGTACTTC. Translating gives CASSSPSGGHYEQYF.

The chain is built from TRBV10-3 and TRBJ2-3; unclear D gene. The CDR3 is made up of 14 amino acids. Trimming removed 0 bases from V and 2 bases from J, with 6 bases in between. Germline V CDR1 and CDR2: ENHRY, SYGVKD. CDR3 amino acids: CAISESLTTDTQYF. The CDR3 bases are TGTGCCATCAGTGAGTCGCTCACCACAGATACGCAGTATTTT.

The rearrangement uses TRBV28 and TRBJ1-2; D is undetermined. Looked up from germline, CDR1 is MDHEN and CDR2 is SYDVKM. The CDR3 sequence is 15 residues long. V lost 5 bases to trimming and J lost 2 bases, with 15 bases between them. The CDR3 is CASSPILGRNYGYTF. CDR3 DNA: TGTGCCAGCAGTCCGATTCTAGGGAGGAACTATGGCTACACCTTC.

As regards this clone: Sequence at one end of the junction differs from germline and may be a read error. The chain carries TRBV6-6 and TRBJ2-4; tentative D call: TRBD1 (6 bases). The CDR3 contains 14 residues. Germline V CDR1 and CDR2: MNHNY, SVGAGI (reference sequence). The CDR3 coding sequence is TGTGCCAGCAGTTATACCGATGCTCGGGACACCCACCGCTTC. It encodes CASSYTDARDTHRF.

The chain couples TRBV6-5 to TRBJ1-2; TRBD1 matches at 7 bases. CDR3 length: 15 amino acids. CDR1 MNHEY and CDR2 SVGAGI come from the germline V gene. V lost 8 bases, J lost 4 bases, and 13 bases stayed unmatched. The CDR3 region is CASVASPGQSYGYTF. CDR3 DNA: TGTGCCAGCGTCGCTTCTCCGGGACAGAGCTATGGCTACACCTTC.

This chain links TRBV4-2 with TRBJ1-1, with D possibly matching TRBD1 (6 bases). CDR1 LGHNA and CDR2 YNFKEQ come from the germline V gene. V lost 4 bases and J 7 bases, leaving 10 bases between the germline ends. The CDR3 is 12 residues long. CDR3 nucleotides: TGTGCCAGCAGCCCGGGGGGGCATGAAGCTTTCTTT. It is translated as CASSPGGHEAFF.

The CDR3 reads CAWSRKGDRGYEQYF. CDR3 in DNA: TGTGCCTGGAGTAGAAAAGGAGACAGGGGATACGAGCAGTACTTC. This chain joins TRBV30 and TRBJ2-7; 8 bases fit TRBD1. Germline V CDR1 and CDR2: GTSNPN, SVGIG (reference sequence). The CDR3 loop spans 15 amino acids. J gave up 4 bases and V 2 bases, and 10 bases lay outside the gene matches.

The V and J genes are TRBV27 and TRBJ1-4; D call uncertain. V lost 6 bases to trimming and J lost 7 bases, with 24 bases between them. The germline V gene encodes CDR1 MNHEY and CDR2 SMNVEV (reference sequence). This CDR3 is built from 17 residues. CDR3 region: CASRNKGGPRRSEKLFF. The CDR3, as DNA: TGTGCCAGCAGAAATAAGGGCGGGCCACGCAGATCTGAAAAACTGTTTTTT.

The J gene is TRBJ2-1, the V gene TRBV6-5, with 10 bases identical to TRBD2. The CDR3 runs to 13 residues. Germline V CDR1 and CDR2: MNHEY, SVGAGI. V lost 4 bases and J lost 9; bases outside the gene matches: 3. CDR3: CASSSLAGGEQFF. CDR3 bases: TGTGCCAGCAGTTCCTTAGCGGGGGGTGAGCAGTTCTTC.

This sequence joins TRBV15 and TRBJ1-3, with a weak D call TRBD1 (5 bases). Trimming pared 1 base from V and 0 bases from J, leaving 7 bases between. The CDR3 runs 15 residues. CDR1 is LNHNV and CDR2 is YYDKDF in the germline V gene (reference sequence). The CDR3 region has the DNA TGTGCCACCAGCAGAGTGAGGGGCTCTGGAAACACCATATATTTT. Translating it yields CATSRVRGSGNTIYF.

V is TRBV7-8 and J is TRBJ1-1; D gene uncertain. The V gene lost 1 base and the J gene lost 0 bases, with 6 bases spanning the gap. This CDR3 contains 14 residues. Germline CDR1 reads SGHVS; CDR2 reads FQNEAQ. The CDR3 coding sequence is TGTGCCAGCAGCTTAGTTCCGGTGAACACTGAAGCTTTCTTT. This encodes CASSLVPVNTEAFF.

The J gene is TRBJ1-2, the V gene TRBV7-2, with D perhaps TRBD1 (5 bases). Per the germline V gene, CDR1 is SGHTA and CDR2 is FQGNSA. The V and J ends lost 5 bases and 5 bases respectively, with 18 bases between them. CDR3 length equals 15 residues. The CDR3 bases are TGTGCCAGCAGCCTACTGAGAGGGACCGATTATGGCTACACCTTC. As protein: CASSLLRGTDYGYTF.

This chain connects TRBV11-1 to TRBJ2-7; D unresolved. V shed 6 bases and J shed 5 bases, with 8 bases lying between them. The CDR3 runs 11 residues. CDR1 SGHAT and CDR2 FQDESV come from the germline V gene (reference sequence). CDR3 region: CASRLLDEQYF. The CDR3 DNA is TGTGCCAGCAGACTCCTAGACGAGCAGTACTTC.

V gene TRBV12-3 or TRBV12-4 combines with J gene TRBJ2-3; maybe TRBD1 (6 bases). The ends were cut back, 3 bases at V and 6 bases at J, with 10 bases in the middle. The CDR3 contains 13 residues. The CDR3 DNA follows: TGTGCCAGCAGTTTGGCAGGGGTGGATACGCAGTATTTT. Amino acids: CASSLAGVDTQYF.

The chain is built from TRBV7-3 and TRBJ2-7; 9 nucleotides line up with TRBD2. The V and J ends lost 1 base and 4 bases, in that order; junction bases with no gene match: 8. The germline CDR1 and CDR2 sequences are SGHTA and FQGTGA. This CDR3 contains 16 residues. The CDR3 sequence: CASSLNNLSGGYEQYF. The CDR3 nucleotides are TGTGCCAGCAGCTTAAATAACCTCAGCGGGGGGTACGAGCAGTACTTC.

This chain connects TRBV19 to TRBJ1-3, with 7 nucleotides matching TRBD1. Germline values: CDR1 LNHDA, CDR2 SQIVND (reference sequence). The CDR3 runs 17 residues. Trimming took 5 bases from V and 4 from J; bases not matched to a gene: 14. The DNA of the CDR3 is TGTGCCAGTAGTGTACGACCCGGGACAGCGATCGGAAACACCATATATTTT. Protein sequence: CASSVRPGTAIGNTIYF.

J is TRBJ2-1 and V is TRBV5-1, with a weak D call TRBD2 (5 bases). The germline gives CDR1 SGHRS, CDR2 YFSETQ. CDR3 length: 15 amino acids. The V and J ends lost 1 base and 10 bases respectively, with 18 bases between them. The CDR3 loop is CASSLKGLDGEEQFF. In nucleotides, the CDR3 is TGCGCCAGCAGCTTGAAAGGGCTAGACGGGGAGGAGCAGTTCTTC.